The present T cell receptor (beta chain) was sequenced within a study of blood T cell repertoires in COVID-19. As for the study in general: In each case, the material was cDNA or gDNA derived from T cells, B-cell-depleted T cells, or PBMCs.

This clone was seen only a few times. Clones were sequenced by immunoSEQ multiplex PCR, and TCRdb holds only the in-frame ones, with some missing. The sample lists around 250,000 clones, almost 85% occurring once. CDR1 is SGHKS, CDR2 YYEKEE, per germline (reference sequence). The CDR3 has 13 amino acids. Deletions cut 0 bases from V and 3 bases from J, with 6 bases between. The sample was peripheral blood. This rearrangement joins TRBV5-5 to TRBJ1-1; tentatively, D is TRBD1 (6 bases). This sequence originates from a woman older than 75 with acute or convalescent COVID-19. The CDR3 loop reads CASSLGGHTEAFF. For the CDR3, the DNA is TGTGCCAGCAGCTTGGGGGGGCACACTGAAGCTTTCTTT.